Sequencing of this T cell receptor beta chain was carried out in a study of T cell changes during pregnancy in multiple sclerosis. Germline V gene sequence: CDR1 SGHVS, CDR2 FQNEAQ. This CDR3 is built from 14 residues. J was trimmed by 2 bases and V by 5 bases; bases with no gene match: 5. Only in-frame clones appear in the TCRdb table, and some are missing; sequencing was by immunoSEQ multiplex PCR. The table includes roughly 14,000 clones, about 86% detected once. V is TRBV7-8 and J is TRBJ1-1, with TRBD1 matching over 7 bases. The sequence derives from a female donor with multiple sclerosis, enrolled in a pregnancy study. The sequenced sample was CD8+ T cells from peripheral blood mononuclear cells, obtained in the first trimester of pregnancy. This CDR3 is CASSAGTANTEAFF. CDR3 bases: TGTGCCAGCAGCGCCGGGACAGCAAACACTGAAGCTTTCTTT. Variable domain in full (rest from reference TRBV7-8 and TRBJ1-1): GAGVSQSPRYKVAKRGQDVALRCDPISGHVSLFWYQQALGQGPEFLTYFQNEAQLDKSGLPSDRFFAERPEGSVSTLKIQRTQQEDSAVYLCASSAGTANTEAFFGQGTRLTVV.